Each of the 28 T cell receptor beta chains below was sequenced from the same sample in a study of blood T cell repertoires in COVID-19. The assay was immunoSEQ multiplex PCR, and TCRdb's table has in-frame clones only and misses some. The repertoire includes around 63,000 clones, approximately 80% of them detected once, and under 7.5% sits in the top ten. What was sequenced was peripheral blood. These TCRs come from a man aged 55 to 70 with acute or convalescent COVID-19.

This clone has just one count. This chain links TRBV5-6 with TRBJ2-5; 7 positions agree with TRBD2. The CDR3 is 15 amino acids. Germline values: CDR1 SGHDT, CDR2 YYEEEE. V shed 4 bases, J shed 1 base, and the junction held 7 bases outside the gene matches. The DNA for the CDR3 is TGTGCCAGCAGCCAACTGGGCGGGGGCCAAGAGACCCAGTACTTC. Translation: CASSQLGGGQETQYF.

This sequence joins TRBV15 and TRBJ2-5; 12 bases match TRBD2. This CDR3 region has 17 residues. Germline V lookup: CDR1 LNHNV, CDR2 YYDKDF (reference sequence). With 4 bases clipped from V and 2 bases from J, the junction kept 8 bases outside the gene matches. In DNA form, the CDR3 reads TGTGCCACCAGCAACCCTAGCGGGGGGGCCGTTCAAGAGACCCAGTACTTC. As protein: CATSNPSGGAVQETQYF. The whole variable domain, remainder taken from reference TRBV15 and TRBJ2-5, is DAMVIQNPRYQVTQFGKPVTLSCSQTLNHNVMYWYQQKSSQAPKLLFHYYDKDFNNEADTPDNFQSRRPNTSFCFLDIRSPGLGDTAMYLCATSNPSGGAVQETQYFGPGTRLLVL.

V and J are TRBV6-6 and TRBJ1-2; tentatively, D is TRBD1 (5 bases). CDR3 length: 14 residues. Germline values: CDR1 MNHNY, CDR2 SVGAGI (reference sequence). V was clipped by 2 bases and J by 11 bases, with 18 bases between them. As DNA, the CDR3 is TGTGCCAGCAGTTACAGAAATTCCCTGAAGGGGTACACCTTC. Translation: CASSYRNSLKGYTF.

This chain uses TRBV5-1 with TRBJ1-2; D possibly corresponds to TRBD1 (6 bases). Germline-derived CDR1 and CDR2 are SGHRS and YFSETQ. Trimming took off 2 bases at V and 1 base at J, with 6 bases between the two ends. The CDR3 is 13 amino acids. The CDR3 DNA follows: TGCGCCAGCAGCTTACAGGGTAACTATGGCTACACCTTC. Residues: CASSLQGNYGYTF.

The V call is TRBV5-1, the J call TRBJ2-7, with a possible D match to TRBD1 (5 bases). The V end lost 0 bases, the J end lost 2 bases, and 6 bases lay between the germline ends. This CDR3 is 13 amino acids long. The germline V gene has CDR1 SGHRS and CDR2 YFSETQ. For the CDR3, the DNA is TGCGCCAGCAGCTTGGGGGGCCCCTACGAGCAGTACTTC. The encoded protein is CASSLGGPYEQYF.

Here the CDR3 reads CASSAGTKETQYF. The CDR3 DNA reads as TGTGCCAGCAGTGCTGGGACAAAAGAGACCCAGTACTTC. V gene TRBV2 combines with J gene TRBJ2-5; maybe TRBD1 (6 bases). Germline V gene data show CDR1 as SNHLY and CDR2 as FYNNEI. This CDR3 has 13 residues. Trimming removed 4 bases from V and 3 bases from J, with 9 bases in between.

This chain joins TRBV30 and TRBJ1-1; D is unresolved. The CDR3 sequence is 11 residues long. V lost 0 bases and J 10 bases, leaving 9 bases between the germline ends. Germline V CDR1 and CDR2: GTSNPN, SVGIG (reference sequence). The CDR3 protein is CAWSVVAGAFF. The CDR3 bases are TGTGCCTGGAGTGTAGTGGCGGGAGCTTTCTTT.

The chain links TRBV19 to TRBJ1-6; no clear D. Looked up from germline, CDR1 is LNHDA and CDR2 is SQIVND (reference sequence). V dropped 8 bases and J dropped 0 bases, with 8 bases sitting between them. CDR3 size: 14 residues. The CDR3 region has the DNA TGTGCCAGTCGTCCCCCCTCCTATAATTCACCCCTCCACTTT. As protein: CASRPPSYNSPLHF.

The rearrangement uses TRBV9 and TRBJ2-2; 9 nucleotides agree with TRBD2. V lost 0 bases and J lost 1; bases outside the gene matches: 7. CDR1 and CDR2 (germline): SGDLS, YYNGEE. The CDR3 is 18 amino acids. The CDR3 protein is CASSVGGSSGVNTGELFF. The CDR3 DNA sequence: TGTGCCAGCAGCGTAGGTGGCTCTAGCGGGGTGAACACCGGGGAGCTGTTTTTT.

The rearrangement uses TRBV30 and TRBJ1-1; no firm D call. This CDR3 spans 13 amino acids. Trimming stripped 2 bases from V and 1 base from J, with 8 bases between. Germline values: CDR1 GTSNPN, CDR2 SVGIG (reference sequence). The CDR3 spells CAWSRQANTEAFF. CDR3 nucleotides: TGTGCCTGGAGTCGCCAGGCGAACACTGAAGCTTTCTTT.

The gene calls are TRBV6-4 and TRBJ1-5; 7 bases align to TRBD1. The V gene end was trimmed by 5 bases and the J gene end by 6 bases; junction bases not matched to a gene: 7. CDR1 is MRHNA, CDR2 SNTAGT, per germline. The length of the CDR3 is 14 residues. The CDR3 is CASSPTGYSQPQHF. The CDR3 DNA follows: TGTGCCAGCAGTCCGACAGGGTATTCTCAGCCCCAGCATTTT.

Comments on this clone: Other DNA sequences within the sample encode an identical CDR3. The chain employs TRBV30 and TRBJ1-2, with D possibly being TRBD1 (5 bases). V was cut by 2 bases and J by 4 bases, with 8 bases left in between. The germline gives CDR1 GTSNPN, CDR2 SVGIG (reference sequence). The CDR3 is 12 residues long. CDR3 nucleotides: TGTGCCTGGAGTAGACAGAGCTATGGCTACACCTTC. Its protein is CAWSRQSYGYTF.

This clone was counted only a few times. The rearrangement links TRBV5-4 to TRBJ2-5, with D possibly being TRBD2 (5 bases). The V end lost 3 bases, the J end lost 5 bases, and 14 bases lay between the germline ends. The CDR3 contains 14 residues. Germline assignment: CDR1 SGHNT and CDR2 YYREEE (reference sequence). The CDR3 loop reads CASSSPVEVETQYF. CDR3 bases: TGTGCCAGCAGCTCACCAGTGGAGGTGGAGACCCAGTACTTC.

This clone was recorded once. The chain uses TRBV19 and TRBJ1-1; TRBD1 might be the D (6 bases). The CDR3 runs to 15 residues. Germline V gives CDR1 LNHDA, CDR2 SQIVND (reference sequence). Between the trimmed V and J ends, which lost 7 bases and 1 base, there was a span of 16 bases. The CDR3 coding sequence is TGTGCCAGTACCGGCCTTACAGGGTGGAACACTGAAGCTTTCTTT. It specifies CASTGLTGWNTEAFF.

The CDR3 DNA reads TGTGCCAGCAGCTTAGAAACAGGGGGCTCCTACGAGCAGTACTTC. Its translation: CASSLETGGSYEQYF. The V gene is TRBV7-8, the J gene TRBJ2-7; 8 bases are shared with TRBD1. Germline loops: CDR1 SGHVS, CDR2 FQNEAQ. J lost 0 bases, V lost 1 base, and 2 bases had no gene match. CDR3 length equals 15 residues.

The chain joins TRBV7-5 to TRBJ1-2. TRBV7-5 is reported as a pseudogene. The CDR3 loop spans 12 amino acids. The CDR3 nucleotides read TGTGCCAGAAGCTTAGGGGGGGAGGGCTACACCTTC. It codes for CARSLGGEGYTF.

The CDR3 region is CASSGRASPNTQYF. CDR3 coding DNA: TGTGCCAGCAGCGGGCGGGCCTCCCCTAATACGCAGTATTTT. The V and J genes are TRBV7-9 and TRBJ2-3; TRBD2 is a possible D gene (5 bases). Germline loops: CDR1 SEHNR, CDR2 FQNEAQ (reference sequence). The CDR3 is 14 amino acids. Trimming pared 5 bases from V and 7 bases from J, leaving 16 bases between.

The genes are TRBV2 and TRBJ1-5; no clear D gene. V gave up 8 bases and J gave up 2 bases, with 10 bases separating them. CDR1 is SNHLY, CDR2 FYNNEI, per germline. The CDR3 length is 13 residues. The CDR3 DNA reads as TGTGCCAGCGGCGGGAGGGGCAATCAGCCCCAGCATTTT. Its protein is CASGGRGNQPQHF. Based on the CDR3 plus reference TRBV2 and TRBJ1-5, the full variable domain is EPEVTQTPSHQVTQMGQEVILRCVPISNHLYFYWYRQILGQKVEFLVSFYNNEISEKSEIFDDQFSVERPDGSNFTLKIRSTKLEDSAMYFCASGGRGNQPQHFGDGTRLSIL.

This clone is labeled medium-sized. The chain uses TRBV6-5 and TRBJ1-6; TRBD1 aligns across 9 bases. In germline, CDR1 is MNHEY, CDR2 SVGAGI. This CDR3 has 15 residues. After removal of 1 base from V and 9 bases from J, the junction contained 4 bases not matched to a gene. The CDR3 DNA reads TGTGCCAGCAGTTACTGGGGACAGGGTAGTTCACCCCTCCACTTT. Translated: CASSYWGQGSSPLHF.

The chain uses TRBV5-1 and TRBJ2-1; 10 nucleotides line up with TRBD2. Per the germline V gene, CDR1 is SGHRS and CDR2 is YFSETQ. This CDR3 is built from 16 residues. The trim removed 1 base at V and 5 bases at J, leaving 6 bases unmatched. CDR3 in DNA: TGCGCCAGCAGCTTGATGGCTAGCGGGGGCCACAATGAGCAGTTCTTC. Its translation is CASSLMASGGHNEQFF.

This clone was observed a handful of times. The rearrangement links TRBV2 to TRBJ1-6; 7 nucleotides align to TRBD1. The CDR3 contains 15 residues. Trimming cost V 3 bases and J 9 bases; bases outside gene matches: 8. Germline V gene lookup returns CDR1 SNHLY and CDR2 FYNNEI. CDR3 in DNA: TGTGCCAGCAGTGATTTTGGGACAGTTCTTTCACCCCTCCACTTT. Translated, it gives CASSDFGTVLSPLHF.

V usage is TRBV7-3 and J usage is TRBJ2-2; D is undetermined. The germline gives CDR1 SGHTA, CDR2 FQGTGA. The ends were cut back, 1 base at V and 7 bases at J, with 10 bases in the middle. The CDR3 is made up of 14 amino acids. CDR3 loop: CASSLKMRDGELFF. In DNA, the CDR3 is TGTGCCAGCAGCTTAAAGATGAGAGACGGGGAGCTGTTTTTT.

V gene TRBV6-5 combines with J gene TRBJ1-1; 7 bases line up with TRBD1. Trimming removed 7 bases from V and 6 bases from J; junction bases left unmatched: 8. Germline lookup yields CDR1 MNHEY and CDR2 SVGAGI. The CDR3 has 13 amino acids. The CDR3 DNA reads TGTGCCAGCACCCGGGACAGCATTTCTGAAGCTTTCTTT. It specifies CASTRDSISEAFF.

This chain connects TRBV20-1 to TRBJ1-4; D is uncertain. V lost 3 bases, J lost 4 bases, and 12 bases lay in between. The germline CDR1 and CDR2 sequences are DFQATT and SNEGSKA (reference sequence). The CDR3 length is 14 residues. CDR3 sequence reads: CSASQPANNEKLFF. CDR3 nucleotides: TGCAGTGCTAGTCAACCCGCGAATAATGAAAAACTGTTTTTT.

This chain links TRBV27 with TRBJ2-5; 7 bases line up with TRBD1. With 0 bases clipped from V and 5 bases from J, the junction kept 6 bases outside the gene matches. CDR1 and CDR2 from the germline V gene are MNHEY and SMNVEV (reference sequence). The CDR3 extends over 15 amino acids. CDR3 coding DNA: TGTGCCAGCAGTTTATCCAGCAGGGGGATGGAGACCCAGTACTTC. It specifies CASSLSSRGMETQYF.

This chain connects TRBV7-2 to TRBJ1-2, with 7 bases aligning to TRBD1. The CDR3 extends over 14 amino acids. The germline gives CDR1 SGHTA, CDR2 FQGNSA. With V trimmed by 2 bases and J by 2 bases, 2 bases remained unmatched. The CDR3 nucleotides read TGTGCCAGCAGCTTAACCAGGGGGAACTATGGCTACACCTTC. Translation: CASSLTRGNYGYTF.

The chain carries TRBV5-4 and TRBJ2-7; 9 bases agree with TRBD1. The CDR3 is 14 residues long. The J segment lost 4 bases and the V segment lost 5 bases, leaving 7 bases of the junction unmatched. Germline lookup yields CDR1 SGHNT and CDR2 YYREEE (reference sequence). Here the CDR3 reads CASRNTGGPYEQYF. CDR3 nucleotide sequence: TGTGCCAGCAGAAATACAGGGGGCCCGTACGAGCAGTACTTC. Full variable domain (remainder filled in from reference TRBV5-4 and TRBJ2-7): ETGVTQSPTHLIKTRGQQVTLRCSSQSGHNTVSWYQQALGQGPQFIFQYYREEENGRGNFPPRFSGLQFPNYSSELNVNALELDDSALYLCASRNTGGPYEQYFGPGTRLTVT.

This chain connects TRBV19 to TRBJ1-5; 12 nucleotides agree with TRBD1. There are 16 residues in the CDR3. V lost 8 bases and J lost 5; bases outside the gene matches: 10. Per germline, CDR1 LNHDA and CDR2 SQIVND (reference sequence). CDR3 protein: CASCGGTGGAYQPQHF. DNA for the CDR3: TGTGCCAGTTGTGGGGGGACAGGGGGCGCATATCAGCCCCAGCATTTT.